This is a list of T cell receptor beta chains from one sample in a study of neurological immune-mediated disorders. TCRdb used MiXCR to reprocess the 5' RACE reads, holding one entry per CDR3 protein. The table includes around 94,000 distinct CDR3 sequences, about 3.8% detected once. Source material: PBMCs. The receptors shown here come from a woman aged 18-29 years with multiple sclerosis. Each CDR3 is given with its conserved first and last residue.

V: TRBV6-6
CDR3: CASSSAVTLNTEAFF

V: TRBV12-3/TRBV12-4
CDR3: CASRDLNEEKLFF

V: TRBV20-1
CDR3: CSASEEYYNEQFF

V: TRBV4-3
CDR3: CASSQDSGSQGHTEAFF

V: TRBV5-1
CDR3: CASSFPGEETQYF

V: TRBV20-1
CDR3: CSAREGGLYDTEAFF

V: TRBV7-2
CDR3: CASSLVYEQYF

V: TRBV6-6
CDR3: CASSSVQGNQPQHF

V: TRBV28
CDR3: CATSNRGISHEQYF

V: TRBV20-1
CDR3: CSARDMLAALYEQYF

V: TRBV3-1
CDR3: CASSHGSRDTEAFF

V: TRBV10-3
CDR3: CAISALKGGQGSGEQFF

V: TRBV2
CDR3: CASSEADGYNYGYTF

V: TRBV20-1
CDR3: CSAGRRIQETQYF

V: TRBV27
CDR3: CASRVISTDTQYF

V: TRBV6-5
CDR3: CASSTSGTGGLQQYF

V: TRBV5-5
CDR3: CASGVHAGVADTQYF

V: TRBV12-3/TRBV12-4
CDR3: CASSLGLARETQYF

V: TRBV3-1
CDR3: CASSTLRGDNEKLFF

V: TRBV5-5
CDR3: CARVGGQDYYSNNQPQHF

V: TRBV5-5
CDR3: CLDRLTEAFF

V: TRBV6-6
CDR3: CASSYEAANQPQHF

V: TRBV20-1
CDR3: CSARHATSTDTQYF

V: TRBV28
CDR3: CASSWRRWNTEAFF